What follows describes a single T cell receptor (beta chain). The clone's antigen remains unknown. No quality values exist for individual bases; no much larger clone is one base distant. The same CDR3 also results from other DNA sequences found in this sample. The sample originates from a study of blood T cell repertoires in COVID-19 (dated by TCRdb to between 2020 and 2021). As for the study more broadly: Samples from collaborators originated in the United States, Italy and Spain and spanned both the acute and convalescent phases of COVID-19. The prospective study material was composed of cDNA or gDNA derived from T cells, B-cell-depleted T cells, or PBMCs. The dataset comprised deeply sampled blood TCRbeta repertoires from subjects exposed to, actively infected with, or recovered from COVID-19. The repertoires were released in a freely available public database intended as a resource for research on the immune response to SARS-CoV-2. The samples were drawn from two sources: the first 160 participants of the ongoing ImmuneRACE study, and over 1,000 subjects contributed by 6 global collaborators. A de-identified subject ID, COVID-19 status, age in years and sex were almost always included in the sample metadata. Where HLA class I and class II types were available, the types were taken from metadata supplied by the sample provider, not from assay-based typing.

Overall results and qualifications from the work: How much clinical and demographic metadata was included differed by source and by participant, and the metadata was provided uncurated.

TCRbeta CDR3 regions were amplified from genomic DNA using the immunoSEQ Assay, a bias-controlled multiplex PCR. The paper's data handling went like this. Nucleated cell counts per sample were estimated from amplification of reference gene primers within the assay. To quantify the absolute abundance of each unique TCRbeta CDR3 rearrangement, sequence reads were collapsed and filtered. For each sample, productive Simpson clonality was calculated by taking the square root of Simpson's diversity index across productive rearrangements. The source is immuneACCESS, and TCRdb retained only in-frame sequences with V and J called. Part of the clones is not carried over; for the studies checked, unresolved V genes explain less than half of this, and the remainder is unexplained. V, J and clone size are taken as reported in that table, and D and trimming were inferred from the DNA itself. Recorded for this sample are approximately 460,000 clones; nearly 90% of them occurred a single time. The ten largest make up 0.75% to 0.9% of the sample.

After removal of 6 bases from V and 3 bases from J, the junction retains 1 base not matched to a gene. Taken from cysteine to phenylalanine, the CDR3 has 13 residues. Only CDR3 DNA is held: 39 bases, read in frame from base 1. CDR1 SQVTM and CDR2 ANQGSEA are derived from the germline V gene. One collaborating source in Seattle enrolled patients while the patients were actively infected and followed the patients over time throughout the course of disease. Whole blood was collected in K2EDTA tubes by collaborating institutions according to the institutions' own protocols. For TCRbeta analysis, collaborators shipped samples in one of three forms: frozen whole blood, isolated PBMCs, or DNA extracted from either of those sample types.

The sequence derives from a man aged 18 to 30 with COVID-19, enrolled during active disease. What was sequenced was peripheral blood. The chain joins TRBV29-1 to TRBJ2-1; TRBD2 agrees with 11 junctional bases. The CDR3 region has the sequence CSVLAGGYNEQFF. The bases are TGCAGCGTCCTAGCGGGGGGCTACAATGAGCAGTTCTTC.